The rows below give T cell receptor beta chains drawn from one sample of a study of blood T cell repertoires in COVID-19. Data came from immunoSEQ multiplex PCR; TCRdb stores just in-frame clones and leaves some out. The sample carries some 120,000 clones, under 90% recorded once. Sequencing input: peripheral blood. Source of these receptors: a woman aged 55-75 years with acute or convalescent COVID-19. CDR3s include the opening cysteine and the closing phenylalanine or tryptophan. The D gene is left open where the match is weak. For some rows the clone size is stated as once, few or many, or as a class when expanded; others skip it.

clone size	D gene	V gene	J gene	CDR3 DNA	CDR3 protein
few	TRBD1	TRBV5-6	TRBJ2-7	TGTGCCAGCATGATACCGGGACAGGGGTTCTACGAGCAGTACTTC	CASMIPGQGFYEQYF
-	-	TRBV12-5	TRBJ1-2	TGTGCTAGTGGTTTGTCTACGCCGGGACTGCAGGGCTACACCTTC	CASGLSTPGLQGYTF
-	-	TRBV5-1	TRBJ2-6	TGCGCCAGCAGCTTGGCCCCGAGCTCTGGGGCCAACGTCCTGACTTTC	CASSLAPSSGANVLTF
-	-	TRBV3-1/TRBV3-2	TRBJ2-1	TGTGCCAGCTCAACTCCGAGCTCCTACAATGAGCAGTTCTTC	CASSTPSSYNEQFF
-	TRBD2	TRBV19	TRBJ2-1	TGTGCCAGTAGTATAGGACTAGCTGGTAATGAGCAGTTCTTC	CASSIGLAGNEQFF
-	-	TRBV29-1	TRBJ1-1	TGCAGCGTTATCCCCCAGGGGACCCTTGAAGCTTTCTTT	CSVIPQGTLEAFF
-	-	TRBV7-9	TRBJ1-1	TGTGCCAGCAGCTTAAGCGGGGAAGCTTTCTTT	CASSLSGEAFF
few	-	TRBV7-6	TRBJ2-2	TGTGCCAGCAGAGTAGACAGGACGAACACCGGGGAGCTGTTTTTT	CASRVDRTNTGELFF
few	-	TRBV2	TRBJ1-5	TGTGCCACCGCCAGGGACATTAATCAGCCCCAGCATTTT	CATARDINQPQHF
-	-	TRBV11-2	TRBJ1-6	TGTGCCAGCAGCTTGGGGACTCAATGGAGCTCCTATAATTCACCCCTCCACTTT	CASSLGTQWSSYNSPLHF
-	-	TRBV3-1/TRBV3-2	TRBJ2-2	TGTGCCAGCAGCCCCCGGACTGTCGGGGAGCTGTTTTTT	CASSPRTVGELFF
once	-	TRBV3-1/TRBV3-2	TRBJ2-1	TGTGCCAGCAGCCCTCACCCGGCGGGCCATGAGCAGTTCTTC	CASSPHPAGHEQFF
-	-	TRBV7-9	TRBJ2-7	TGTGCCAGCAGCTTAAGGCCCCCCGCCCCGGACAGCTCCTACGAGCAGTACTTC	CASSLRPPAPDSSYEQYF
-	TRBD2	TRBV4-1	TRBJ2-1	TGCGCCAGCAGCCAAGAAGCGGGGGGGTTTTCCTACAATGAGCAGTTCTTC	CASSQEAGGFSYNEQFF
-	-	TRBV7-2	TRBJ1-6	TGTGCCAGCACCGGCCAGGCCGGCTCACCCCTCCACTTT	CASTGQAGSPLHF
-	-	TRBV4-1	TRBJ2-5	TGCGCCAGCAGCCTTTTTGGGGGGGGCCGGGAGACCCAGTACTTC	CASSLFGGGRETQYF
-	-	TRBV19	TRBJ1-2	TGTGCCAGTAGTATAGTAGAGGGCGGAGGCTACACCTTC	CASSIVEGGGYTF
-	-	TRBV10-1	TRBJ2-1	TGCGCCAGCAGTTTAGAGACAGGTGGGGGCTACAATGAGCAGTTCTTC	CASSLETGGGYNEQFF
few	-	TRBV6-2/TRBV6-3	TRBJ2-1	TGTGCCAGCAGTTACCTCGGGGGGCTCTATGAGCAGTTCTTC	CASSYLGGLYEQFF
few	-	TRBV7-9	TRBJ1-2	TGTGCCAGCAGCTCCCCCGGGTCCCTAAACGGCTATGGCTACACCTTC	CASSSPGSLNGYGYTF
-	-	TRBV5-1	TRBJ1-6	TGCGCCAGCAGCTCGGACAGTTTTCCTTCACCCCTCCACTTT	CASSSDSFPSPLHF
-	-	TRBV29-1	TRBJ1-4	TGCAGCGGCCGGCGAGGAACTAATGAAAAACTGTTTTTT	CSGRRGTNEKLFF
-	-	TRBV6-5	TRBJ2-6	TGTGCCAGCAGCAAGGGGCGCTCTGGGGCCAACGTCCTGACTTTC	CASSKGRSGANVLTF
-	TRBD1	TRBV10-3	TRBJ1-5	TGTGCCATCAGTGAGTCGGGGACAGCAAATAGCAATCAGCCCCAGCATTTT	CAISESGTANSNQPQHF
-	TRBD2	TRBV5-1	TRBJ2-2	TGCGCCAGCAGCTTGGTAGCGGGGGCCCCAAACACCGGGGAGCTGTTTTTT	CASSLVAGAPNTGELFF
-	-	TRBV19	TRBJ1-6	TGTGCCAGTAGTTCCTATACCGGCAGTTCGGAGGCCCTCCACTTT	CASSSYTGSSEALHF
-	-	TRBV5-1	TRBJ1-2	TGCGCCAGCAGCAACTCCTTGTCGGGGATAGATAACTATGGCTACACCTTC	CASSNSLSGIDNYGYTF
-	-	TRBV3-1/TRBV3-2	TRBJ2-4	TGTGCCAGCAGCAGACTAGCCAAAAACATTCAGTACTTC	CASSRLAKNIQYF
-	TRBD1	TRBV19	TRBJ1-1	TGTGCCAGTAGTAAACGACAGGGGTTGGAAGCTTTCTTT	CASSKRQGLEAFF
-	-	TRBV9	TRBJ2-1	TGTGCCAGCAGCGTAGAGGACAGCTACAATGAGCAGTTCTTC	CASSVEDSYNEQFF
-	-	TRBV6-5	TRBJ2-6	TGTGCCAGCAGTTACTCTTCCTACTCTGGGGCCAACGTCCTGACTTTC	CASSYSSYSGANVLTF
-	TRBD1	TRBV2	TRBJ1-2	TGTGCCAGCAGTGGTCTGGACAGGGTAGGCTACACCTTC	CASSGLDRVGYTF
-	TRBD1	TRBV12-3/TRBV12-4	TRBJ1-2	TGTGCCAGCAGTTTAAGGACAGGAGGTGGCTACACCTTC	CASSLRTGGGYTF
-	TRBD1	TRBV2	TRBJ1-5	TGTGCCAGCAGAGCTAACAGGGGGGATCAGCCCCAGCATTTT	CASRANRGDQPQHF
-	-	TRBV5-1	TRBJ1-1	TGCGCCAGCAGCTTGACAGTACCGAACACTGAAGCTTTCTTT	CASSLTVPNTEAFF
-	TRBD1	TRBV9	TRBJ1-2	TGTGCCAGCAGTGACTCGACAGGGACCTATGGCTACACCTTC	CASSDSTGTYGYTF
-	TRBD1	TRBV5-6	TRBJ2-5	TGTGCCAGCAGCTGGACTCGACAGGGGTCGGGGGAGACCCAGTACTTC	CASSWTRQGSGETQYF
-	-	TRBV18	TRBJ2-3	TGTGCCAGCTCACCACCGGAGACTGGCACAGATACGCAGTATTTT	CASSPPETGTDTQYF
-	-	TRBV18	TRBJ1-1	TGTGCCAGCTCACCTCGATCAGAGAACACTGAAGCTTTCTTT	CASSPRSENTEAFF
-	-	TRBV30	TRBJ1-1	TGTGCCTGGAGAGGGGGGAACACTGAAGCTTTCTTT	CAWRGGNTEAFF
-	-	TRBV3-1/TRBV3-2	TRBJ1-1	TGTGCCAGCAGCCCTTCGGGGAACACTGAAGCTTTCTTT	CASSPSGNTEAFF
-	TRBD1	TRBV27	TRBJ2-7	TGTGCCAGCAGTCCCCGGACAGGGGCTTCCTACGAGCAGTACTTC	CASSPRTGASYEQYF
-	TRBD1	TRBV6-5	TRBJ1-6	TGTGCCAGCAGTTACTCGAAAGGGGGCAGCAGTCCCCTCCACTTT	CASSYSKGGSSPLHF
-	TRBD1	TRBV7-3	TRBJ1-1	TGTGCCAGCAGCCCTACAGGGGGCCTAATTGAAGCTTTCTTT	CASSPTGGLIEAFF
-	-	TRBV5-5	TRBJ1-3	TGTGCCAGCAGCTTGGACCAGGGTAGGAACACCATATATTTT	CASSLDQGRNTIYF
few	TRBD1	TRBV19	TRBJ1-6	TGTGCCAGTAGAGGACAGGGAGAGAATTCACCCCTCCACTTT	CASRGQGENSPLHF
-	-	TRBV2	TRBJ2-5	TGTGCCAGCGAACAGGGTAGGGGAGAGACCCAGTACTTC	CASEQGRGETQYF
-	-	TRBV24-1	TRBJ1-2	TGTGCCACCAGTGATTCCCAGGGATGGGACTATGGCTACACCTTC	CATSDSQGWDYGYTF
few	-	TRBV10-1	TRBJ1-1	TGCGCCAGCACCGCGCTCAGGGGATTGAACACTGAAGCTTTCTTT	CASTALRGLNTEAFF
-	-	TRBV7-3	TRBJ1-1	TGTGCCAGCAGTTCGGGACTCTTGAACACTGAAGCTTTCTTT	CASSSGLLNTEAFF
once	TRBD2	TRBV3-1/TRBV3-2	TRBJ2-1	TGTGCCAGCAGCCAAGTGAGTGGCGGGAGCTACAATGAGCAGTTCTTC	CASSQVSGGSYNEQFF
-	-	TRBV5-4	TRBJ1-2	TGTGCCAGCAGCTTGGAGGGGCCCCGGAGTGTTCGCGGCTACACCTTC	CASSLEGPRSVRGYTF
-	-	TRBV10-1	TRBJ2-1	TGCGCCACCCAAGTGAACTCGTACAATGAGCAGTTCTTC	CATQVNSYNEQFF
-	-	TRBV29-1	TRBJ1-2	TGCAGCGTCGGAAGGAGGGTTTCCCCACTGGACTATGGCTACACCTTC	CSVGRRVSPLDYGYTF
-	-	TRBV2	TRBJ1-6	TGTGCCAGCAGAGGGGGGGGTAATTCACCCCTCCACTTT	CASRGGGNSPLHF